This T cell receptor beta chain was observed in a study of metastatic and nonmetastatic thyroid tumors. About the study: A comparison of repertoires was made across blood and tumor or nodule tissue from malignant and benign thyroid patients. Findings and caveats of the study: Patients with malignant thyroid tumors reportedly had significantly higher TCR beta diversity than those with benign nodules, in blood and tumor.

Original data processing: To classify distant metastasis in papillary thyroid cancer, a model was built from CDR3 differences across clinicopathological groups. TCRdb re-analyzed the PCR reads using MiXCR. The V and J calls were determined by TCRdb, not by the authors. The data contain about 11,000 clones, roughly 12% of them singletons. Prior to thyroid surgery, none of the patients had received any treatment. In this sample, this clone turned up many times. Its antigen is still unknown. V was clipped by 1 base and J by 7 bases, with 17 bases between them. In germline, CDR1 is SGDLS, CDR2 YYNGEE. There are 15 residues in the CDR3.

The receptor was isolated from a female donor with papillary thyroid cancer or a benign thyroid nodule (not recorded which). Some clones in this sample may be carry-over from other donors' samples. The material sequenced was blood. The chain recombines TRBV9 with TRBJ2-5; D perhaps matches TRBD2 (7 bases). CDR3 nucleotide sequence: TGTGCCAGCAGCGTATCTCCGGGGGGCGACGGGACCCAGTACTTC. Amino acids: CASSVSPGGDGTQYF.